This T cell receptor (beta chain) was observed in a study of T cell responses to AZD1222 COVID-19 vaccine. Broader study findings: Nearly half of the spike-specific TCRs reportedly recognize variant regions that carry no mutations.

This CDR3 contains 15 residues. Germline CDR1 and CDR2: MDHEN and SYDVKM. V lost 4 bases, J lost 7 bases, and 8 bases stayed unmatched. The repertoire was sequenced with immunoSEQ multiplex PCR; TCRdb's copy has only in-frame clones and lacks some. This table has 75,000 to 85,000 clones, almost 90% appearing once. In regard to this clone: Its antigen is as yet unknown.

This receptor was taken from an adult who received the AZD1222 COVID-19 vaccine. The sample here was peripheral blood, taken 28 days after the second AZD1222 dose. This sequence joins TRBV28 and TRBJ2-7; TRBD1 matches 12 bases. CDR3 DNA: TGTGCCAGCAGTTCCGGGGGACAGGGGGCGCGGGAGCAGTACTTC. Its protein product is CASSSGGQGAREQYF.